The 28 T cell receptor beta chains given below trace back to one sample, sequenced in a study of T cell responses to AZD1222 COVID-19 vaccine. Method: immunoSEQ multiplex PCR; TCRdb's copy keeps in-frame clones and lacks some. The top ten clones hold roughly 12% of a sample with 130,000 to 150,000 clones, 85% to 95% of them seen once. The sample consisted of peripheral blood, taken after recovery from COVID-19. Receptors originate from an adult who had recovered from COVID-19.

The chain recombines TRBV6-5 with TRBJ1-2, with 7 nucleotides matching TRBD1. J was trimmed by 6 bases and V by 10 bases; bases with no gene match: 14. Germline CDR1 reads MNHEY; CDR2 reads SVGAGI. The CDR3 runs 14 residues. CDR3 bases: TGTGCCACGAAATCCGGGACAGTGGCTGATGGCTACACCTTC. As protein: CATKSGTVADGYTF.

The chain uses TRBV28 and TRBJ2-7, with no clear D. CDR3 length: 15 amino acids. CDR1 and CDR2 from the germline V gene are MDHEN and SYDVKM. V gave up 2 bases and J gave up 1 base, with 12 bases separating them. The CDR3 sequence is CASSLLTDRSYEQYF. CDR3 nucleotides: TGTGCCAGCAGTTTACTTACAGATAGGTCCTACGAGCAGTACTTC. Full variable domain (rest looked up from reference TRBV28 and TRBJ2-7): DVKVTQSSRYLVKRTGEKVFLECVQDMDHENMFWYRQDPGLGLRLIYFSYDVKMKEKGDIPEGYSVSREKKERFSLILESASTNQTSMYLCASSLLTDRSYEQYFGPGTRLTVT.

The V gene is TRBV12-3 or TRBV12-4, the J gene TRBJ2-3; the D is unclear. This CDR3 spans 11 amino acids. The V gene lost 4 bases and the J gene lost 10 bases, with 9 bases spanning the gap. CDR3 protein: CASSSSPSQYF. As DNA, the CDR3 is TGTGCCAGCAGTTCTTCCCCCTCGCAGTATTTT.

The V and J genes are TRBV18 and TRBJ2-1; D is perhaps TRBD2 (5 bases). Germline CDR1 and CDR2: KGHSH and LQKENI. Trimming stripped 11 bases from V and 6 bases from J, with 17 bases between. The CDR3 is 13 amino acids. The CDR3 loop is CAGALEVRNEQFF. The CDR3 bases are TGTGCCGGCGCCTTGGAGGTTCGCAATGAGCAGTTCTTC.

The chain is built from TRBV30 and TRBJ2-7, with 9 bases aligning to TRBD2. The germline gives CDR1 GTSNPN, CDR2 SVGIG (reference sequence). V lost 6 bases, J lost 4 bases, and 4 bases stayed unmatched. The CDR3 covers 12 residues. CDR3 bases: TGTGCCTGCGGGACTAGCAGATACGAGCAGTACTTC. Its protein is CACGTSRYEQYF.

This chain uses TRBV9 with TRBJ2-2; 10 bases match TRBD1. Germline V CDR1 and CDR2: SGDLS, YYNGEE. J gave up 4 bases and V 4 bases, and 7 bases lay outside the gene matches. The CDR3 has 16 residues. The CDR3 loop is CASSSDRGLSTGELFF. The CDR3 DNA sequence: TGTGCCAGCAGCTCAGACAGGGGGCTTAGCACCGGGGAGCTGTTTTTT.

The V and J genes are TRBV4-1 and TRBJ1-1; weak D call: TRBD1 (5 bases). Trimming stripped 3 bases from V and 3 bases from J, with 11 bases between. Germline V lookup: CDR1 MGHRA, CDR2 YSYEKL. The CDR3 has 14 residues. The chain's CDR3 is CASSQISGDTEAFF. CDR3 sequence (DNA): TGCGCCAGCAGCCAGATATCGGGGGACACTGAAGCTTTCTTT.

V gene TRBV7-9 combines with J gene TRBJ2-5; D is possibly TRBD2 (5 bases). This CDR3 is 17 amino acids long. CDR1 SEHNR and CDR2 FQNEAQ come from the germline V gene (reference sequence). V was cut by 1 base and J by 0 bases, with 15 bases left in between. The CDR3 bases are TGTGCCAGCAGCTTAGGGGAGAGGGAGACCAACCAAGAGACCCAGTACTTC. Translation: CASSLGERETNQETQYF.

The V call is TRBV4-1, the J call TRBJ2-7; weak D call: TRBD2 (5 bases). Germline-derived CDR1 and CDR2 are MGHRA and YSYEKL. CDR3 length: 16 residues. V shed 3 bases and J shed 0 bases, with 15 bases lying between them. Written as DNA, the CDR3 is TGCGCCAGCAGCCAGCAAGCAGCGGCCGACTCCTACGAGCAGTACTTC. Translation gives CASSQQAAADSYEQYF.

The genes are TRBV12-3 or TRBV12-4 and TRBJ2-3; no definite D call. Trimming took off 5 bases at V and 5 bases at J, with 11 bases between the two ends. The CDR3 extends over 13 amino acids. The CDR3 here is CASSQESIDTQYF. Here the CDR3 DNA reads TGTGCCAGCAGTCAAGAATCTATAGATACGCAGTATTTT.

CDR3 DNA sequence: TGTGCCAGCTCACCGGCTGCGGGGGCCTACGAGCAGTACTTC. It encodes CASSPAAGAYEQYF. V is TRBV18 and J is TRBJ2-7; 7 bases are a match to TRBD2. In germline, CDR1 is KGHSH, CDR2 LQKENI. CDR3 length: 14 amino acids. Germline trimming cut 3 bases from V and 2 bases from J; bases unmatched to any gene: 4.

The genes are TRBV27 and TRBJ1-5, with D possibly matching TRBD1 (5 bases). This CDR3 is built from 13 residues. CDR1 is MNHEY, CDR2 SMNVEV, per germline (reference sequence). V was clipped by 2 bases and J by 6 bases, with 8 bases between them. In nucleotides, the CDR3 is TGTGCCAGCAGTTTAAACAGGATTCAGCCCCAGCATTTT. Protein product: CASSLNRIQPQHF.

J is TRBJ2-4 and V is TRBV12-3 or TRBV12-4; D unclear. The CDR3 loop spans 12 amino acids. Trimming stripped 0 bases from V and 6 bases from J, with 3 bases between. DNA for the CDR3: TGTGCCAGCAGTTTAGCGGGAAACATTCAGTACTTC. This translates into CASSLAGNIQYF.

Here the CDR3 reads CASSATWVGETQYF. The CDR3 nucleotides read TGTGCCAGCAGTGCAACATGGGTCGGGGAGACCCAGTACTTC. The rearrangement uses TRBV2 and TRBJ2-5; D unclear. The CDR3 has 14 amino acids. The germline gives CDR1 SNHLY, CDR2 FYNNEI. Trimming pared 4 bases from V and 5 bases from J, leaving 14 bases between.

The V gene is TRBV12-3 or TRBV12-4, the J gene TRBJ2-3; D call uncertain. The CDR3 is 13 amino acids. The ends were cut back, 3 bases at V and 5 bases at J, with 9 bases in the middle. The DNA for the CDR3 is TGTGCCAGCAGTTTCGACGGTGGAGATACGCAGTATTTT. Translation gives CASSFDGGDTQYF.

The genes are TRBV7-9 and TRBJ2-7, with 9 nucleotides matching TRBD1. The CDR3 loop spans 15 amino acids. CDR1 and CDR2 from the germline V gene are SEHNR and FQNEAQ (reference sequence). V trimming: 2 bases; J trimming: 6 bases; junction bases outside the gene matches: 8. Written as DNA, the CDR3 is TGTGCCAGCAGCTTATCGACAGGGGGTTGGGGCGAGCAGTACTTC. This gives the protein CASSLSTGGWGEQYF. Drawing the rest from reference TRBV7-9 and TRBJ2-7, the complete variable domain is DTGVSQNPRHKITKRGQNVTFRCDPISEHNRLYWYRQTLGQGPEFLTYFQNEAQLEKSRLLSDRFSAERPKGSFSTLEIQRTEQGDSAMYLCASSLSTGGWGEQYFGPGTRLTVT.

The chain has TRBV11-2 and TRBJ2-7; 7 bases are a match to TRBD2. The trim removed 4 bases at V and 0 bases at J, leaving 9 bases unmatched. The length of the CDR3 is 16 residues. Per germline, CDR1 SGHAT and CDR2 FQNNGV. CDR3 bases: TGTGCCAGCAGCTCATACCGGGACTACAACTCCTACGAGCAGTACTTC. Protein product: CASSSYRDYNSYEQYF.

This chain connects TRBV7-9 to TRBJ2-1, with 7 bases matching TRBD2. This CDR3 is 14 amino acids long. J gave up 5 bases and V 2 bases, and 3 bases lay outside the gene matches. Germline V gives CDR1 SEHNR, CDR2 FQNEAQ (reference sequence). CDR3 sequence: CASSLSGTNNEQFF. In DNA form, the CDR3 reads TGTGCCAGCAGCTTAAGCGGGACCAACAATGAGCAGTTCTTC. The full variable domain, completed using reference TRBV7-9 and TRBJ2-1, is DTGVSQNPRHKITKRGQNVTFRCDPISEHNRLYWYRQTLGQGPEFLTYFQNEAQLEKSRLLSDRFSAERPKGSFSTLEIQRTEQGDSAMYLCASSLSGTNNEQFFGPGTRLTVL.

V is TRBV4-2 and J is TRBJ2-7; possible D gene TRBD1, 5 bases. The germline V gene encodes CDR1 LGHNA and CDR2 YNFKEQ. This CDR3 spans 15 amino acids. V lost 4 bases to trimming and J lost 3 bases, with 16 bases between them. For the CDR3, the DNA is TGTGCCAGCAGCCTGGAGTGGGGCTTAAACTACGAGCAGTACTTC. Translating gives CASSLEWGLNYEQYF.

The chain carries TRBV10-3 and TRBJ2-1; 9 nucleotides match TRBD1. This CDR3 is 15 amino acids long. Germline assignment: CDR1 ENHRY and CDR2 SYGVKD. The ends lost 3 bases at V and 8 bases at J; junction bases unmatched: 8. In nucleotides, the CDR3 is TGTGCCATCAGTGAACCCGGCAGGACAGGGGATGAGCAGTTCTTC. It is translated as CAISEPGRTGDEQFF.

The V and J genes are TRBV19 and TRBJ2-7; 12 bases fit TRBD1. The CDR3 contains 16 residues. From germline, CDR1 is LNHDA and CDR2 SQIVND (reference sequence). The J segment lost 1 base and the V segment lost 4 bases, leaving 5 bases of the junction unmatched. The CDR3 DNA reads TGTGCCAGTAGTAAAGGGACAGGGGGCGAATCCTACGAGCAGTACTTC. It is translated as CASSKGTGGESYEQYF.

This rearrangement joins TRBV28 to TRBJ2-7; D may be TRBD1 (5 bases). Germline CDR1 reads MDHEN; CDR2 reads SYDVKM. The V end was cut by 7 bases, the J end by 4 bases, with 11 bases between. CDR3 size: 12 residues. The chain's CDR3 is CASIQKGYEQYF. CDR3 nucleotide sequence: TGTGCCAGCATCCAAAAGGGGTACGAGCAGTACTTC. Combining the CDR3 with reference TRBV28 and TRBJ2-7 gives the whole variable domain DVKVTQSSRYLVKRTGEKVFLECVQDMDHENMFWYRQDPGLGLRLIYFSYDVKMKEKGDIPEGYSVSREKKERFSLILESASTNQTSMYLCASIQKGYEQYFGPGTRLTVT.

The rearrangement links TRBV6-5 to TRBJ1-1; TRBD1 matches at 11 bases. Germline CDR1 MNHEY, CDR2 SVGAGI. The V segment lost 3 bases and the J segment 4 bases; nucleotides outside the gene matches: 4. The CDR3 is 15 residues long. DNA for the CDR3: TGTGCCAGCAGTTATCGGGACAGGGGGATCACTGAAGCTTTCTTT. Its protein is CASSYRDRGITEAFF.

The V call is TRBV12-3 or TRBV12-4, the J call TRBJ1-5; the D is unclear. The V gene lost 1 base and the J gene lost 3 bases, with 4 bases spanning the gap. The length of the CDR3 is 13 residues. The CDR3, as DNA: TGTGCCAGCAGTTTAGGGGCCAATCAGCCCCAGCATTTT. This codes for CASSLGANQPQHF.

V usage is TRBV6-5 and J usage is TRBJ1-6; D uncertain. The germline gives CDR1 MNHEY, CDR2 SVGAGI. Trimming shortened V by 9 bases and J by 7 bases, and 13 bases separated the two germline ends. This CDR3 comprises 13 residues. The CDR3 DNA reads as TGTGCCAGTTTTCGGGATGGGAATTCACCCCTCCACTTT. It is translated as CASFRDGNSPLHF.

This clone was counted only a few times. The V call is TRBV28, the J call TRBJ2-2, with a possible D match to TRBD1 (5 bases). This CDR3 is 13 amino acids long. V was cut by 6 bases and J by 1 base, with 6 bases left in between. Germline CDR1 MDHEN, CDR2 SYDVKM. For the CDR3, the DNA is TGTGCCAGCAGGGGGCGGAACACCGGGGAGCTGTTTTTT. This codes for CASRGRNTGELFF.

This clone was observed once. This chain links TRBV10-1 with TRBJ2-3; no clear D gene. Trimming cost V 3 bases and J 4 bases, with 11 bases left between them. Germline-derived CDR1 and CDR2 are WNHNN and SYGVQD (reference sequence). This CDR3 region has 14 residues. CDR3 nucleotides: TGCGCCAGCAGTGAACCGAGTACTCCAGATACGCAGTATTTT. Translating gives CASSEPSTPDTQYF.

The chain combines TRBV7-8 with TRBJ2-3, with D possibly being TRBD2 (5 bases). CDR1 is SGHVS, CDR2 FQNEAQ, per germline. V lost 2 bases to trimming and J lost 0 bases, with 9 bases between them. CDR3 length equals 15 residues. CDR3 sequence reads: CASSLFSASTDTQYF. The CDR3 DNA reads as TGTGCCAGCAGCTTATTTAGCGCTAGCACAGATACGCAGTATTTT.